Listed below are T cell receptor beta chains from one sample, sequenced in a study of shared clonotypes between healthy human individuals. The method was immunoSEQ multiplex PCR; TCRdb's version includes in-frame clones alone and lacks a portion of them. The sample lists some 1.4 million clones; 95% to 97% were seen once. What was sequenced was naive CD4+ T cells sorted from blood. The origin of the receptors is a man aged 25 to 40 in good health. CDR3s include the opening cysteine and the closing phenylalanine or tryptophan. The size field is filled for only some rows; it gives once, few, many or a size class.

j_gene | len | v_gene | abundance | CDR3aa
TRBJ2-4 | 14 | TRBV5-5 | . | CASSLVLAKNIQYF
TRBJ2-4 | 11 | TRBV2 | . | CASRILDIQYF
TRBJ2-3 | 17 | TRBV15 | . | CATSRDALAGASDTQYF
TRBJ2-1 | 12 | TRBV6-5 | . | CASSSLTNEQFF
TRBJ2-4 | 14 | TRBV18 | . | CASSTPGPENIQYF
TRBJ2-1 | 15 | TRBV7-2 | . | CASALRRGRYNEQFF
TRBJ2-6 | 15 | TRBV15 | . | CATSRSVSGANVLTF
TRBJ2-3 | 14 | TRBV29-1 | . | CSVADRGLSDTQYF
TRBJ2-3 | 12 | TRBV7-6 | . | CASSLGVHTQYF
TRBJ2-1 | 15 | TRBV7-2 | . | CASSPWTGTYNEQFF
TRBJ2-7 | 14 | TRBV13 | . | CASSLFDGSYEQYF
TRBJ2-5 | 15 | TRBV28 | . | CASSFSRGTGETQYF
TRBJ2-1 | 15 | TRBV5-4 | once | CASSGVQLSYNEQFF
TRBJ2-7 | 15 | TRBV5-4 | . | CASSLLAGGPTEQYF
TRBJ2-1 | 14 | TRBV7-7 | . | CASSKGTLDNEQFF
TRBJ1-1 | 15 | TRBV18 | . | CASSDDIGRNTEAFF
TRBJ1-2 | 11 | TRBV29-1 | . | CSVAGANGYTF
TRBJ2-7 | 13 | TRBV5-1 | . | CASRLGQGYEQYF
TRBJ2-6 | 14 | TRBV11-3 | . | CASSPSSGANVLTF
TRBJ2-2 | 16 | TRBV9 | . | CASSVDATLNTGELFF
TRBJ1-3 | 13 | TRBV5-4 | . | CASSSGTGNTIYF
TRBJ2-2 | 18 | TRBV28 | . | CASSRGTSGPFLTGELFF
TRBJ2-5 | 14 | TRBV28 | . | CASSLDRVVETQYF
TRBJ2-2 | 17 | TRBV18 | . | CASSREQGALDTGELFF
TRBJ2-5 | 13 | TRBV30 | . | CAWTRTSQETQYF
TRBJ1-1 | 13 | TRBV5-6 | . | CASSLPAITEAFF
TRBJ2-5 | 17 | TRBV7-8 | once | CASSFAGGFRAGETQYF
TRBJ2-7 | 14 | TRBV11-1 | . | CASSLSTGGYEQYF
TRBJ2-2 | 16 | TRBV18 | . | CASSPPGLQSGGELFF
TRBJ2-1 | 13 | TRBV18 | . | CASSPASRNEQFF
TRBJ2-7 | 15 | TRBV29-1 | once | CSALDRDRSSYEQYF
TRBJ1-1 | 16 | TRBV28 | . | CASSHTIQVINTEAFF
TRBJ1-1 | 11 | TRBV28 | . | CATNLNTEAFF
TRBJ2-1 | 15 | TRBV4-3 | . | CASSDKSASYNEQFF
TRBJ2-5 | 13 | TRBV9 | . | CASSALAPETQYF
TRBJ2-1 | 17 | TRBV12-2 | . | CASRLGPSGRPYNEQFF
TRBJ1-2 | 15 | TRBV30 | . | CAWGFGQVTNYGYTF